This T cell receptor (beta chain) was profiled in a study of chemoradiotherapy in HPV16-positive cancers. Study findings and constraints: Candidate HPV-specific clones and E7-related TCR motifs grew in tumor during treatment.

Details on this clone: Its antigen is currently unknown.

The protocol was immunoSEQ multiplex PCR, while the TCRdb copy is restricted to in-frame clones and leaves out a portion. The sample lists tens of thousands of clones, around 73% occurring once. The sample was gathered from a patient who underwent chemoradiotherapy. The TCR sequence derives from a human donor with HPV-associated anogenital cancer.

The CDR3 region has the DNA TGCGCCAGCAGCGTCCAGACCCCAGTGTCCTCCTACAATGAGCAGTTCTTC. Its protein product is CASSVQTPVSSYNEQFF. V gene TRBV5-1 combines with J gene TRBJ2-1; D not certain. V was pared by 4 bases and J by 0 bases, with 17 bases between. CDR1 is SGHRS and CDR2 is YFSETQ in the germline V gene. This CDR3 region has 17 residues.